Listed below are T cell receptor beta chains from one sample, sequenced in a study of T cells in pancreatic ductal adenocarcinoma. The repertoire was sequenced with immunoSEQ multiplex PCR; TCRdb's copy has only in-frame clones and lacks some. Among about 100,000 clones listed, 90% to 95% were seen once. Sequenced sample: PBMCs. These receptors all stem from a human donor with pancreatic ductal adenocarcinoma. Each CDR3 is given with its conserved first and last residue. Only some rows state a clone size, as once, few, many or a class for expanded clones.

j_call | clone_size | v_call | cdr3_aa
TRBJ2-7 | NA | TRBV2 | CASRATGSRYEQYF
TRBJ1-2 | NA | TRBV7-2 | CASSFNPGQGVGYTF
TRBJ2-2 | NA | TRBV10-3 | CAIKRGQGMDTGELFF
TRBJ1-5 | NA | TRBV21-1 | CASSKAGVQGARQPQHF
TRBJ1-1 | once | TRBV19 | CASRFAGENTEAFF
TRBJ2-7 | NA | TRBV28 | CASSPPTGEPSYEQYF
TRBJ1-2 | once | TRBV19 | CASSMGAGKNYGYTF
TRBJ2-7 | NA | TRBV6-6 | CASRGQGAYEQYF
TRBJ2-1 | NA | TRBV6-5 | CASSSQTGYNEQFF
TRBJ2-4 | NA | TRBV4-1 | CASSQNRGVAKNIQYF
TRBJ2-7 | NA | TRBV6-6 | CASTGSRPYEQYF
TRBJ2-5 | NA | TRBV7-9 | CASSLLRGGGQETQYF
TRBJ2-3 | NA | TRBV30 | CAWTAGTSGAVTDTQYF
TRBJ2-3 | NA | TRBV5-1 | CASRKEGANTQYF
TRBJ2-7 | NA | TRBV19 | CASIETSGSGYEQYF
TRBJ1-3 | NA | TRBV5-1 | CASSLVTNSNTIYF
TRBJ2-7 | NA | TRBV5-1 | CASSLAPGRLAGSYEQYF
TRBJ1-5 | NA | TRBV30 | CAWRSGTGGNQPQHF
TRBJ2-2 | few | TRBV7-2 | CASSLASSTSVNTGELFF
TRBJ2-7 | NA | TRBV6-6 | CASSTPTYEQYF
TRBJ1-4 | NA | TRBV9 | CASSVEGGGEKLFF
TRBJ2-1 | NA | TRBV10-3 | CAISSRSDEQFF
TRBJ1-4 | NA | TRBV4-1 | CASSQLDYEKLFF
TRBJ2-3 | NA | TRBV11-3 | CASSLVGGGGTDTQYF
TRBJ2-3 | NA | TRBV9 | CASSESGGGTDTQYF
TRBJ2-3 | NA | TRBV11-2 | CASSGSSSGTSTDTQYF
TRBJ2-7 | NA | TRBV18 | CASSPSRISGYEQYF
TRBJ2-7 | NA | TRBV25-1 | CASSEWTLGTGIQYF
TRBJ2-3 | NA | TRBV30 | CASLWYLADTQYF
TRBJ1-1 | NA | TRBV9 | CASSAGTGKAFF
TRBJ2-3 | NA | TRBV28 | CASRTGKGSTDTQYF
TRBJ1-4 | NA | TRBV19 | CASSPRDGVEKLFF
TRBJ2-7 | NA | TRBV4-3 | CASSQGTSGIYEQYF
TRBJ2-7 | NA | TRBV5-1 | CASSLFGGDPYEQYF
TRBJ2-7 | NA | TRBV11-1 | CASSLGVEYEQYF
TRBJ1-1 | NA | TRBV5-1 | CASSRGQGGVNTEAFF
TRBJ2-7 | NA | TRBV2 | CASFGLAGGGYEQYF
TRBJ1-1 | NA | TRBV15 | CATSRERDRAEAFF
TRBJ1-1 | NA | TRBV28 | CASTVPRQGLNTEAFF
TRBJ2-7 | NA | TRBV28 | CASTSGTAYGEQYF
TRBJ2-3 | NA | TRBV11-1 | CASSQEWADTQYF
TRBJ2-1 | NA | TRBV7-2 | CASTTHSGPYNEQFF
TRBJ2-3 | NA | TRBV5-5 | CATSLGLAMGDTQYF
TRBJ2-3 | NA | TRBV5-1 | CASSLGASGSTDTQYF
TRBJ2-7 | few | TRBV5-1 | CASSLDGQGFGEQYF
TRBJ2-5 | NA | TRBV4-2 | CASSRRTSGSGQETQYF
TRBJ2-1 | NA | TRBV5-4 | CASSRGGVLAPNEQFF